This passage covers 20 T cell receptor beta chains from one sample sequenced in a study of T cell repertoires in cytomegalovirus infection. Via MiXCR, TCRdb re-called the reads, giving one row per CDR3 protein. The sample includes approximately 550,000 distinct CDR3 sequences, 16% of them seen just once. The sequenced sample was CD8+ T cells from PBMCs. Receptors were obtained from a human donor in good health (CMV status not recorded). Some clones in this sample may be carry-over from other donors' samples.

In regard to this clonotype: One end of the junction is discordant with germline, which a read error may explain. This chain connects TRBV7-9 to TRBJ2-7, with D tentatively TRBD1 (5 bases). This CDR3 has 16 residues. CDR1 is SEHNR and CDR2 is FQNEAQ in the germline V gene (reference sequence). The CDR3 nucleotides read TGTGCCAGCAGTGGCGTGGGGCACAACCCCTACTACGAGAAGTACTTC. Amino acids: CASSGVGHNPYYEKYF.

The rearrangement links TRBV7-9 to TRBJ1-6; D is uncertain. The V gene's germline CDR1 is SEHNR and CDR2 FQNEAQ (reference sequence). The length of the CDR3 is 15 residues. V was shortened by 7 bases and J by 6 bases, with 16 bases between the two germline ends. The CDR3 spells CASTDADRGNSPLHF. Written as DNA, the CDR3 is TGTGCCAGCACCGATGCTGACCGTGGTAATTCACCCCTCCACTTT.

This chain joins TRBV18 and TRBJ1-4, with TRBD1 as a possible D gene (6 bases). From germline, CDR1 is KGHSH and CDR2 LQKENI. The CDR3 sequence is 15 residues long. Trimming took off 3 bases at V and 6 bases at J, with 14 bases between the two ends. The CDR3 loop is CASSPSGVPDEKLFF. The CDR3 nucleotides are TGTGCCAGCTCACCGTCAGGGGTACCGGATGAAAAACTGTTTTTT. The full variable domain, completed using reference TRBV18 and TRBJ1-4, is NAGVMQNPRHLVRRRGQEARLRCSPMKGHSHVYWYRQLPEEGLKFMVYLQKENIIDESGMPKERFSAEFPKEGPSILRIQQVVRGDSAAYFCASSPSGVPDEKLFFGSGTQLSVL.

A note on this clonotype: At one of its ends the junction is not consistent with the germline gene, which may arise from a read error. The V and J genes are TRBV19 and TRBJ2-1, with TRBD2 matching 11 bases. There are 16 residues in the CDR3. Germline CDR1 and CDR2: LNHDA and SQIVND (reference sequence). The CDR3: CVSRDLGLAAYNEQFF. The CDR3 DNA reads TGTGTCAGTAGAGATCTGGGACTAGCGGCCTACAATGAGCAGTTCTTC.

Points on this clonotype: A much larger clone is a single base away; this may be a read error. The rearrangement joins TRBV29-1 to TRBJ2-7, with 7 positions matching TRBD2. CDR1 is SQVTM and CDR2 is ANQGSEA in the germline V gene. Trimming cost V 4 bases and J 0 bases; bases outside gene matches: 6. The CDR3 totals 14 residues. CDR3 loop: CSVGLGRGSYEQYF. Written as DNA, the CDR3 is TGCAGCGTTGGGCTAGGGAGGGGCTCCTACGAGCAGTACTTC.

This clonotype was detected many times. The chain combines TRBV7-8 with TRBJ2-1; D is perhaps TRBD1 (7 bases). V was pared by 4 bases and J by 5 bases, with 12 bases between. CDR1 is SGHVS and CDR2 is FQNEAQ in the germline V gene. CDR3 length: 14 residues. This CDR3 reads CASSSGDSHNEQFF. CDR3 in DNA: TGTGCCAGCAGCTCGGGGGACAGCCACAATGAGCAGTTCTTC. The complete variable domain, with remaining parts taken from reference TRBV7-8 and TRBJ2-1, reads GAGVSQSPRYKVAKRGQDVALRCDPISGHVSLFWYQQALGQGPEFLTYFQNEAQLDKSGLPSDRFFAERPEGSVSTLKIQRTQQEDSAVYLCASSSGDSHNEQFFGPGTRLTVL.

The rearrangement links TRBV28 to TRBJ2-7; tentatively, D is TRBD1 (5 bases). Germline V lookup: CDR1 MDHEN, CDR2 SYDVKM. CDR3 length: 18 residues. Trimming pared 4 bases from V and 6 bases from J, leaving 28 bases between. The CDR3 here is CASSSLTARFSPAVEQYF. The CDR3 bases are TGTGCCAGCAGTTCCCTGACAGCCCGGTTCTCACCAGCCGTCGAGCAGTACTTC.

This chain connects TRBV19 to TRBJ1-6; 9 bases align to TRBD1. Germline V lookup: CDR1 LNHDA, CDR2 SQIVND (reference sequence). With V trimmed by 5 bases and J by 11 bases, 10 bases remained unmatched. The CDR3 sequence is 15 residues long. CDR3 coding DNA: TGTGCCAGTAGTGATCCGGGACAGGGTTGGACACCCCTCCACTTT. Protein sequence: CASSDPGQGWTPLHF.

This clonotype has at least ten counts. The rearrangement links TRBV20-1 to TRBJ2-4; 11 bases agree with TRBD1. Germline-derived CDR1 and CDR2 are DFQATT and SNEGSKA (reference sequence). The V and J ends lost 1 base and 2 bases, in that order; junction bases with no gene match: 4. The length of the CDR3 is 16 residues. CDR3: CSARAGTGGSKNIQYF. The CDR3 DNA reads as TGCAGTGCTAGAGCCGGGACAGGGGGGTCCAAAAACATTCAGTACTTC.

This clonotype was seen repeatedly, ten times or more. This chain connects TRBV6-6 to TRBJ2-4; TRBD1 agrees at 8 bases. After removal of 2 bases from V and 8 bases from J, the junction contained 17 bases not matched to a gene. CDR1 MNHNY and CDR2 SVGAGI come from the germline V gene (reference sequence). The CDR3 totals 18 residues. In DNA, the CDR3 is TGTGCCAGCAGTTACGCCCCACCAGGGGGCTTGATAGTCGACATTCAGTACTTC. This gives the protein CASSYAPPGGLIVDIQYF.

Concerning this clonotype: The conserved final phenylalanine or tryptophan is absent from the CDR3, which likely points to a read error. This chain connects TRBV7-3 to TRBJ2-7; perhaps TRBD2 as D (6 bases). Trimming took 3 bases from V and 1 from J, leaving 7 bases between them. The CDR3 extends over 13 amino acids. The V gene's germline CDR1 is SGHTA and CDR2 FQGTGA. CDR3 region: CASSLGLSYEQYL. The CDR3 DNA reads TGTGCCAGCAGCTTGGGACTTTCCTACGAGCAGTACTTA.

Ten or more counts support this clonotype. The CDR3, as DNA: TGTGCCACCGTCGGTAGCACAGATACGCAGTATTTT. It is translated as CATVGSTDTQYF. The V and J genes are TRBV6-6 and TRBJ2-3; D unclear. V lost 10 bases and J lost 0, with 8 bases in between. This CDR3 comprises 12 residues. Germline-derived CDR1 and CDR2 are MNHNY and SVGAGI (reference sequence).

The chain is built from TRBV27 and TRBJ1-5, with TRBD1 matching 8 bases. The CDR3 is 15 amino acids. In germline, CDR1 is MNHEY, CDR2 SMNVEV (reference sequence). Germline trimming cut 5 bases from V and 3 bases from J; bases unmatched to any gene: 6. CDR3 nucleotide sequence: TGTGCCAGCAGTCAGGGGGCGGCAGTCAATCAGCCCCAGCATTTT. This gives the protein CASSQGAAVNQPQHF.

This clonotype was counted ten times or more. The V call is TRBV12-3 or TRBV12-4, the J call TRBJ2-7; no reliable D call. The CDR3 runs to 13 residues. Trimming removed 6 bases at V and 5 bases at J, with 14 bases between. The CDR3 nucleotides are TGTGCCAGCAGCCCCAACCCGGCACACGAGCAGTACTTC. Its protein is CASSPNPAHEQYF.

V is TRBV15 and J is TRBJ2-1; 12 nucleotides line up with TRBD2. Germline lookup yields CDR1 LNHNV and CDR2 YYDKDF (reference sequence). The trim removed 1 base at V and 10 bases at J, leaving 5 bases unmatched. The CDR3 has 15 amino acids. CDR3 in DNA: TGTGCCACCAGCAGAGGACTAGCGGGGGTTCGGGAGCAGTTCTTC. Its translation: CATSRGLAGVREQFF.

Ten or more counts support this clonotype. The chain combines TRBV7-8 with TRBJ2-3, with 7 bases lining up with TRBD2. The germline CDR1 and CDR2 sequences are SGHVS and FQNEAQ. Germline trimming cut 1 base from V and 10 bases from J; bases unmatched to any gene: 5. The CDR3 totals 13 residues. CDR3 DNA: TGTGCCAGCAGCTTAGGGGCTGCGGGAGCGCAGTATTTT. Protein product: CASSLGAAGAQYF.

With respect to this clonotype: A much larger clone lies a single base off, so this may be a read error. The chain uses TRBV7-4 and TRBJ2-3; a weak D match, TRBD2 (5 bases). This CDR3 comprises 17 residues. V gave up 5 bases and J gave up 6 bases, with 24 bases separating them. Germline CDR1 reads SGHVT; CDR2 reads SQSDAQ. In nucleotides, the CDR3 is TGTGCCAGCAGCGCCCTCCGGGAAGCCATTCTGTGGGATACGCAGTATTTT. As protein: CASSALREAILWDTQYF.

This chain joins TRBV29-1 and TRBJ1-2; the D is unclear. Germline V lookup: CDR1 SQVTM, CDR2 ANQGSEA. V lost 3 bases and J lost 4, with 12 bases in between. The CDR3 loop spans 13 amino acids. The CDR3 region is CSVERAAGYGYTF. The CDR3 DNA reads TGCAGCGTTGAGCGGGCTGCCGGCTATGGCTACACCTTC. Full variable domain (missing parts from reference TRBV29-1 and TRBJ1-2): SAVISQKPSRDICQRGTSLTIQCQVDSQVTMMFWYRQQPGQSLTLIATANQGSEATYESGFVIDKFPISRPNLTFSTLTVSNMSPEDSSIYLCSVERAAGYGYTFGSGTRLTVV.

Comments on this clonotype: This clone may be a read error of a much larger clone one base away. The chain has TRBV20-1 and TRBJ2-3, with D possibly TRBD2 on 5 matching bases. Looked up from germline, CDR1 is DFQATT and CDR2 is SNEGSKA (reference sequence). This CDR3 spans 15 amino acids. The CDR3 reads CSARVRGPYTDTRYF. The CDR3, as DNA: TGCAGTGCTAGAGTCCGGGGTCCCTACACAGATACGCGGTATTTT.

In this sample, this clonotype turned up many times. The rearrangement links TRBV4-1 to TRBJ2-1, with TRBD2 matching over 7 bases. J lost 8 bases, V lost 0 bases, and 7 bases had no gene match. This CDR3 region has 15 residues. Germline CDR1 MGHRA, CDR2 YSYEKL. CDR3 nucleotide sequence: TGCGCCAGCAGCCAAGATTGGACTAGTGGGGATGAGCAGTTCTTC. This gives the protein CASSQDWTSGDEQFF.